This T cell receptor beta chain was obtained from a study of blood T cell repertoires in COVID-19. Study-wide context: Sites across the United States, Italy and Spain contributed samples from acute and convalescent COVID-19. PBMCs, B-cell-depleted T cells, or T cells were the source of the cDNA or gDNA that made up the material.

In the original workflow: Reference gene primer amplification in the assay estimated nucleated cell counts. The repertoire was sequenced with immunoSEQ multiplex PCR; TCRdb's copy has only in-frame clones and lacks some. D and trimming come from the DNA, and the V and J calls and clone size come from that table. Of 200,000 to 300,000 clones detected, roughly nine tenths appear once; the ten largest clones hold around 10%. V lost 2 bases and J 3 bases, leaving 12 bases between the germline ends. There are 14 residues in the CDR3. CDR1 SGHRS and CDR2 YFSETQ come from the germline V gene. Material for sequencing was peripheral blood. The sequence came from a man aged 40-49 years who had recovered from COVID-19. The chain has TRBV5-1 and TRBJ2-7; tentative D call: TRBD2 (7 bases). CDR3 bases: TGCGCCAGCAGCTTAGGCGGGGGCGTCTACGAGCAGTACTTC. It encodes CASSLGGGVYEQYF. The whole variable domain, remainder taken from reference TRBV5-1 and TRBJ2-7, is KAGVTQTPRYLIKTRGQQVTLSCSPISGHRSVSWYQQTPGQGLQFLFEYFSETQRNKGNFPGRFSGRQFSNSRSEMNVSTLELGDSALYLCASSLGGGVYEQYFGPGTRLTVT.